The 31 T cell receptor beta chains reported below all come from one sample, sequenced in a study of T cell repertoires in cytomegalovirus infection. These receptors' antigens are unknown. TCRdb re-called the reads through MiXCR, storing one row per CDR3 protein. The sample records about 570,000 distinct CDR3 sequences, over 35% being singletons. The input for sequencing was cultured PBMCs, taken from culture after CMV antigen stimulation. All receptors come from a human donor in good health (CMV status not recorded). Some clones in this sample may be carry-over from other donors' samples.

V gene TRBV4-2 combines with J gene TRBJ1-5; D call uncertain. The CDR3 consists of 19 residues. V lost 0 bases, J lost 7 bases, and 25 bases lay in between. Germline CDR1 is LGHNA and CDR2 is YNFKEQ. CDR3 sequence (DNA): TGTGCCAGCAGCCAAGATCACGTAGGAAGGAGGAGGGTAGGGCAGCCCCAGCATTTT. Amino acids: CASSQDHVGRRRVGQPQHF.

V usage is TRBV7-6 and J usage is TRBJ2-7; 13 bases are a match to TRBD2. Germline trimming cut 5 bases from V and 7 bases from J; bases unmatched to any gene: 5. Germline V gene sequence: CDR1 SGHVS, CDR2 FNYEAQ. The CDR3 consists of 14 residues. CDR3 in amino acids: CASSRTSGGSEQYF. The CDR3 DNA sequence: TGTGCCAGCAGCCGGACTAGCGGGGGTTCTGAGCAGTACTTC.

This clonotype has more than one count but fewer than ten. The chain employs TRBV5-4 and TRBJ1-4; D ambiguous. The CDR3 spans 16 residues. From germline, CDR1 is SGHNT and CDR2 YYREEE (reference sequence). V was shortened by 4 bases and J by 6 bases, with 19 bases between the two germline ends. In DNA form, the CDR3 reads TGTGCCAGCAGCCACCGTAGGGCCCTGGGAGATGAAAAACTGTTTTTT. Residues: CASSHRRALGDEKLFF.

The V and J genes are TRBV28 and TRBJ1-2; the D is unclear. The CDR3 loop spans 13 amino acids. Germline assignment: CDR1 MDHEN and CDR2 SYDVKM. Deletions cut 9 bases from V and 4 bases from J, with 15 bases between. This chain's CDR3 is CASTPGASYGYTF. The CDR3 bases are TGTGCCAGTACACCGGGAGCCAGCTATGGCTACACCTTC.

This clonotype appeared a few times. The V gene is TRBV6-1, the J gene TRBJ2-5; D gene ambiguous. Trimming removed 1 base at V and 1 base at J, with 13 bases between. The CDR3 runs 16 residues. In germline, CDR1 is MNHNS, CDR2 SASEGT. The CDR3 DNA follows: TGTGCCAGCAGTGAAGTTGCGGTTGGGGTCCAAGAGACCCAGTACTTC. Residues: CASSEVAVGVQETQYF.

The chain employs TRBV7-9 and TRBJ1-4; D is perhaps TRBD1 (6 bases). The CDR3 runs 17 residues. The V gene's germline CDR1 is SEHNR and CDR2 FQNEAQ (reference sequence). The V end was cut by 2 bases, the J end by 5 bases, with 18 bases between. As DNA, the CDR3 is TGTGCCAGCAGCTTACCTCCCCAAGACAGGTTGAATGAAAAACTGTTTTTT. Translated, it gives CASSLPPQDRLNEKLFF.

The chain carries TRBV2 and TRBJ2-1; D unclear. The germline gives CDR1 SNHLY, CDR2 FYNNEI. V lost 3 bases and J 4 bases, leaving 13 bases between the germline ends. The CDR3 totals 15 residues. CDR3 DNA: TGTGCCAGCAGTGATGGGGTGTGGGGTTACAATGAGCAGTTCTTC. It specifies CASSDGVWGYNEQFF.

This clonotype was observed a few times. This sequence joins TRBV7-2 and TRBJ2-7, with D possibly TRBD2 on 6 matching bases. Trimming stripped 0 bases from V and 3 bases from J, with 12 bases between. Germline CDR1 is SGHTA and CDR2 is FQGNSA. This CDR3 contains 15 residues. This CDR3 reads CASSLAPGELYEQYF. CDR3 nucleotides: TGTGCCAGCAGCTTAGCGCCGGGAGAGCTCTACGAGCAGTACTTC.

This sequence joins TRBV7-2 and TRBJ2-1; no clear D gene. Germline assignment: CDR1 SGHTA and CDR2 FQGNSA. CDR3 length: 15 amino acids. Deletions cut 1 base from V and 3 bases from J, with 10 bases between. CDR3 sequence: CASSLDYTFYNEQFF. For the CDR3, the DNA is TGTGCCAGCAGCTTAGACTACACCTTCTACAATGAGCAGTTCTTC.

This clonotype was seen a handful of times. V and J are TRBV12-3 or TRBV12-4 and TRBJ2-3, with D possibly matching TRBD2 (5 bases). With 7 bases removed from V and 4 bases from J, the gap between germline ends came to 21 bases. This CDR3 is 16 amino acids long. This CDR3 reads CASKVYSGGRADTQYF. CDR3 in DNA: TGTGCCAGCAAGGTTTATTCAGGAGGAAGGGCAGATACGCAGTATTTT.

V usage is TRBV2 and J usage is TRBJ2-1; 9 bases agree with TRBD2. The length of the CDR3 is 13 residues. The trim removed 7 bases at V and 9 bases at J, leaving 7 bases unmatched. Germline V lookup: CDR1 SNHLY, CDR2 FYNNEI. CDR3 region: CASKTSGGVEQFF. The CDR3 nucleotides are TGTGCCAGCAAGACTAGCGGAGGAGTTGAGCAGTTCTTC.

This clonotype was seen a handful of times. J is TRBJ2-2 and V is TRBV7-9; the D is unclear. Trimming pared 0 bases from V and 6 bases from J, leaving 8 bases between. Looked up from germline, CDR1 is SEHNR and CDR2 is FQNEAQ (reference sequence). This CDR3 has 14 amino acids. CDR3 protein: CASSLATHSGELFF. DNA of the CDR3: TGTGCCAGCAGCTTAGCGACCCACTCCGGGGAGCTGTTTTTT.

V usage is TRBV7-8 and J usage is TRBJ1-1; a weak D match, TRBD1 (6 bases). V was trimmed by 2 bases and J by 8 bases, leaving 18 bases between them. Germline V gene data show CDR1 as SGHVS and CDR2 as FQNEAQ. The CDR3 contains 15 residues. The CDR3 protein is CASSLTEETGREAFF. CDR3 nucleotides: TGTGCCAGCAGCTTAACTGAGGAGACAGGCCGCGAAGCTTTCTTT.

In nucleotides, the CDR3 is TGCAGCGTACGAATGGGGGGAGAGACCCAGTACTTC. It is translated as CSVRMGGETQYF. V gene TRBV29-1 combines with J gene TRBJ2-5; possibly TRBD2 for D (6 bases). CDR3 length: 12 amino acids. The V and J ends lost 6 bases and 4 bases respectively, with 12 bases between them. Germline CDR1 is SQVTM and CDR2 is ANQGSEA.

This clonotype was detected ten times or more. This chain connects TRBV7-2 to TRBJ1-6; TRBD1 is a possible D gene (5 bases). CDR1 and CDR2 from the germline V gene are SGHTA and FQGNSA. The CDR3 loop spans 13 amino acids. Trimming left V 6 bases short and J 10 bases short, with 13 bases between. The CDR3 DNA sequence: TGTGCCAGCAGTAGACTTCAGGGATCACCCCTCCACTTT. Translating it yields CASSRLQGSPLHF.

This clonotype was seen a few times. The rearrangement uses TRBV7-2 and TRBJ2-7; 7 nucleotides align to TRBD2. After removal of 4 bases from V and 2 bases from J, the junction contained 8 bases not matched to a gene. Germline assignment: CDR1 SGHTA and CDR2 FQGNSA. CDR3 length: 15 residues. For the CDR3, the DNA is TGTGCCAGCAGCTCTATAGCGGGCGGCGCCTACGAGCAGTACTTC. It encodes CASSSIAGGAYEQYF. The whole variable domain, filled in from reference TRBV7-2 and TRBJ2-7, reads GAGVSQSPSNKVTEKGKDVELRCDPISGHTALYWYRQSLGQGLEFLIYFQGNSAPDKSGLPSDRFSAERTGGSVSTLTIQRTQQEDSAVYLCASSSIAGGAYEQYFGPGTRLTVT.

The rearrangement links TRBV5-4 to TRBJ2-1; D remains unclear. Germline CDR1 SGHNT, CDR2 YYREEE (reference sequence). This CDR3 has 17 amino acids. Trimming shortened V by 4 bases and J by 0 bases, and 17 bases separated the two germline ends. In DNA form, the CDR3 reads TGTGCCAGCAGCGGGCCCGGCGGCCCTAGCTCCTACAATGAGCAGTTCTTC. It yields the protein CASSGPGGPSSYNEQFF.

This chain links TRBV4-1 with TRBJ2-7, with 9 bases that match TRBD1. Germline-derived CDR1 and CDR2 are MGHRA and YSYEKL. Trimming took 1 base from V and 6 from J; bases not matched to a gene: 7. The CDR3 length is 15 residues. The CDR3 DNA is TGCGCCAGCAGCCAAGTTGAGGACAGGGGTCGCGAGCAGTACTTC. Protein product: CASSQVEDRGREQYF.

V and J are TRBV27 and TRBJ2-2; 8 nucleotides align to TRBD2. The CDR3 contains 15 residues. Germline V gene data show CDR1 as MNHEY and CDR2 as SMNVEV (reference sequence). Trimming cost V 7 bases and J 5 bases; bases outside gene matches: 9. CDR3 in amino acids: CASTGREVRTGELFF. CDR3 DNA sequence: TGTGCCAGCACAGGGCGGGAGGTGCGGACCGGGGAGCTGTTTTTT.

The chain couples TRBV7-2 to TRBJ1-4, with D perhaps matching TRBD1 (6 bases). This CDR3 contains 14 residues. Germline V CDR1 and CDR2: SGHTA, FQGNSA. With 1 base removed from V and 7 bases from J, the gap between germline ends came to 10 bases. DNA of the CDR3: TGTGCCAGCAGCTTAGTAGCCAGGGGTGAAAAACTGTTTTTT. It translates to CASSLVARGEKLFF.

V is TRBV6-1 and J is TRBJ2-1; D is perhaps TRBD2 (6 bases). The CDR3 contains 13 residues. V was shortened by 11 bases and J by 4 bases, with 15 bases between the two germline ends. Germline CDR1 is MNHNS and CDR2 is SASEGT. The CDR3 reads CAAGRGGYNEQFF. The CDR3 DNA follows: TGTGCCGCCGGGCGGGGTGGGTACAATGAGCAGTTCTTC.

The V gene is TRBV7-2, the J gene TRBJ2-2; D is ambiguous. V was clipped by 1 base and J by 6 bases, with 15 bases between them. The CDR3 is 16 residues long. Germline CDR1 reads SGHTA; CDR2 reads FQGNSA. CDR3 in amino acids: CASSLGLLEEPGELFF. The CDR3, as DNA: TGTGCCAGCAGCTTAGGCCTCCTAGAGGAACCCGGGGAGCTGTTTTTT.

The CDR3 nucleotides are TGCGCCAGCAGCTCGCTAGGGAGGCGAAACACCATATATTTT. Translating it yields CASSSLGRRNTIYF. V and J are TRBV5-1 and TRBJ1-3, with unresolved D. Germline values: CDR1 SGHRS, CDR2 YFSETQ. V shed 3 bases and J shed 5 bases, with 12 bases lying between them. The CDR3 is 14 amino acids. The full variable domain, rest sourced from reference TRBV5-1 and TRBJ1-3, is KAGVTQTPRYLIKTRGQQVTLSCSPISGHRSVSWYQQTPGQGLQFLFEYFSETQRNKGNFPGRFSGRQFSNSRSEMNVSTLELGDSALYLCASSSLGRRNTIYFGEGSWLTVV.

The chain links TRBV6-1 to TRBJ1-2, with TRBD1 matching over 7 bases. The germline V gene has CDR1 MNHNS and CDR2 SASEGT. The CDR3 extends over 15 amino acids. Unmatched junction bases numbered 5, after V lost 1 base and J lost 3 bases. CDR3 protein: CASSEGQGGYYGYTF. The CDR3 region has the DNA TGTGCCAGCAGTGAAGGCCAGGGGGGCTACTATGGCTACACCTTC.

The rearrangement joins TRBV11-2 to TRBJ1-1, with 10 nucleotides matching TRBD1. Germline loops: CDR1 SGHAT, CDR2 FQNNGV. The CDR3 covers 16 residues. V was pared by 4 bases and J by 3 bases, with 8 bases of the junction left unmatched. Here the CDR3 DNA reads TGTGCCAGCAGCTCATCGATTGGGACAGGGGACACTGAAGCTTTCTTT. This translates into CASSSSIGTGDTEAFF.

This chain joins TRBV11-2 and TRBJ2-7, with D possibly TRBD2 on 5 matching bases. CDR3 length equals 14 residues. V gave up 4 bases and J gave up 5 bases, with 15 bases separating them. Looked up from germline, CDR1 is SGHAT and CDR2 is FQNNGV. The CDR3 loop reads CASSSRVGPHEQYF. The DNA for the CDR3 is TGTGCCAGCAGCTCGAGGGTTGGGCCCCACGAGCAGTACTTC. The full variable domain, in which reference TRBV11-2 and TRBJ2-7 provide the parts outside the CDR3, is EAGVAQSPRYKIIEKRQSVAFWCNPISGHATLYWYQQILGQGPKLLIQFQNNGVVDDSQLPKDRFSAERLKGVDSTLKIQPAKLEDSAVYLCASSSRVGPHEQYFGPGTRLTVT.

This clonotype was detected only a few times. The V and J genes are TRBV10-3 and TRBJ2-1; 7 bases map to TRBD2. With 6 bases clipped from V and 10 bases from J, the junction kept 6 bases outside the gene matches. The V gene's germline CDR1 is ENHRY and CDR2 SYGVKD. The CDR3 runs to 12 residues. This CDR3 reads CAISESSGEQFF. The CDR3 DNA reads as TGTGCCATCAGCGAGAGTAGCGGGGAGCAGTTCTTC.

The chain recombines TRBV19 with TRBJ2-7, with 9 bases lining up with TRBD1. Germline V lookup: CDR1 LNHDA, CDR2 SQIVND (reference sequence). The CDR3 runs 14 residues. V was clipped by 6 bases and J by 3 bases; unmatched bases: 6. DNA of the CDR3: TGTGCCAGTAGCCCACAGGGGGCCCTCTACGAGCAGTACTTC. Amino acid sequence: CASSPQGALYEQYF.

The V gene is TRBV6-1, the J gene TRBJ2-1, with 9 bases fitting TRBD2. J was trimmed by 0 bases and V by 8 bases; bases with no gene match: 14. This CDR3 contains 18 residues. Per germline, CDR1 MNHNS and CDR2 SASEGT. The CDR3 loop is CASHGASGALSSYNEQFF. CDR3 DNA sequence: TGTGCCAGCCATGGGGCTAGCGGGGCCTTAAGCTCCTACAATGAGCAGTTCTTC.

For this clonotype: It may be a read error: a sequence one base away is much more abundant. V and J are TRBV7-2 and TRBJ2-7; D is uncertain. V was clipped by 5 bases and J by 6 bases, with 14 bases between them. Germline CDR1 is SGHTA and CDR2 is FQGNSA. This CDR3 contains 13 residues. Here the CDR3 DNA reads TGTGCCAGCAGCCCCAACAAGGGTCTCGAGCAGTACTTC. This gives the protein CASSPNKGLEQYF.

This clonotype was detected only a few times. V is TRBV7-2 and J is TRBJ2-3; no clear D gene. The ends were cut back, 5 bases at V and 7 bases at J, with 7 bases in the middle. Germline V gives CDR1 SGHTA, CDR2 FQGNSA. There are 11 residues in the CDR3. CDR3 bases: TGTGCCAGCAGCCCCCAGTATACGCAGTATTTT. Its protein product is CASSPQYTQYF. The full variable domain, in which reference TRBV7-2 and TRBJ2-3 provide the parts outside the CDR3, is GAGVSQSPSNKVTEKGKDVELRCDPISGHTALYWYRQSLGQGLEFLIYFQGNSAPDKSGLPSDRFSAERTGGSVSTLTIQRTQQEDSAVYLCASSPQYTQYFGPGTRLTVL.